This T cell receptor beta chain originates from a study of blood T cell repertoires in COVID-19. In the study overall: Material from acute and convalescent COVID-19 was sourced from the United States, Italy and Spain. PBMCs, B-cell-depleted T cells, or T cells were the source of the cDNA or gDNA that made up the material.

Method: immunoSEQ multiplex PCR; TCRdb's copy keeps in-frame clones and lacks some. Of about 400,000 clones in the sample, about 86% were seen once. The germline CDR1 and CDR2 sequences are SGHTS and YDEGEE. Trimming cost V 4 bases and J 12 bases, with 14 bases left between them. The CDR3 has 11 residues. Patients at the Seattle site were enrolled during active infection and followed longitudinally. The sequenced sample was peripheral blood. The chain recombines TRBV5-8 with TRBJ2-7, with TRBD2 as a possible D gene (5 bases). This TCR was sampled from a woman in her fifties or sixties with COVID-19, enrolled during active disease. The CDR3 DNA reads as TGTGCCAGCAGCCCGCGGGTGGGATCGTACTTC. This encodes CASSPRVGSYF.